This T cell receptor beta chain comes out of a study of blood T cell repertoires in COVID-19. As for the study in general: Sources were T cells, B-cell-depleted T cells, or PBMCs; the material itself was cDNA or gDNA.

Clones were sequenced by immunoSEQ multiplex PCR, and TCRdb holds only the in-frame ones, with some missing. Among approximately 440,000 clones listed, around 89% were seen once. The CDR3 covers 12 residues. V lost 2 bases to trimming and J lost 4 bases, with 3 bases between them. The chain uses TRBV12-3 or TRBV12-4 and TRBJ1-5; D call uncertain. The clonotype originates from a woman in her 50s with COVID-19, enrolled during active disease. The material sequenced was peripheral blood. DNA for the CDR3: TGTGCCAGCAGTTTACGGAATCAGCCCCAGCATTTT. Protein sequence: CASSLRNQPQHF.